The 26 T cell receptor beta chains reported below all come from one sample, sequenced in a study of human T cells and chemical hapten exposure. TCRdb re-analysed the RACE reads in MiXCR, keeping a single row per CDR3 protein. The profile shows tens of thousands of distinct CDR3 sequences, roughly 10% of them singletons. This sample's time point: patch test 1, 2 weeks after DPC sensitization. Treatment defined: therapeutic diphenylcyclopropenone sensitization with weekly scalp DPC. Sequencing used whole blood, obtained in connection with sensitization to the hapten diphenylcyclopropenone (DPC). These receptors were taken from a woman between 50 and 59 years old with alopecia areata. Some clones in this sample may be carry-over from other donors' samples.

This clonotype was seen many times. The chain uses TRBV10-3 and TRBJ2-5; 8 bases align to TRBD1. The CDR3 runs 15 residues. The germline V gene has CDR1 ENHRY and CDR2 SYGVKD. V shed 0 bases, J shed 5 bases, and the junction held 5 bases outside the gene matches. This CDR3 reads CAISESGQGRETQYF. The CDR3 DNA is TGTGCCATCAGTGAGTCCGGACAGGGCCGTGAGACCCAGTACTTC.

This clonotype came up many times. The gene calls are TRBV7-9 and TRBJ2-3; a weak D match, TRBD2 (5 bases). V lost 3 bases to trimming and J lost 1 base, with 17 bases between them. The CDR3 is 17 amino acids. Germline V gives CDR1 SEHNR, CDR2 FQNEAQ (reference sequence). CDR3 sequence reads: CASSFNPLEGRTDTQYF. The CDR3 DNA reads TGTGCCAGCAGCTTTAATCCGTTAGAGGGCCGCACAGATACGCAGTATTTT.

Many counts were recorded for this clonotype. The CDR3 sequence is CSARDHLAPTVPGTSGSYEQFF. CDR3 nucleotides: TGCAGTGCTAGAGATCATCTTGCCCCAACAGTACCCGGGACTAGCGGGAGTTATGAGCAGTTCTTC. V is TRBV20-1 and J is TRBJ2-1, with 14 bases that match TRBD2. This CDR3 comprises 22 residues. Germline V lookup: CDR1 DFQATT, CDR2 SNEGSKA (reference sequence). After removal of 0 bases from V and 8 bases from J, the junction contained 24 bases not matched to a gene.

This clonotype was counted at least ten times. V gene TRBV28 combines with J gene TRBJ2-1; 8 bases fit TRBD2. Germline loops: CDR1 MDHEN, CDR2 SYDVKM. V lost 10 bases, J lost 9 bases, and 5 bases stayed unmatched. This CDR3 contains 11 residues. The CDR3 nucleotides are TGTGCCACCACGGGGGGGGGTGAGCAGTTCTTC. This encodes CATTGGGEQFF.

This clonotype was detected only a few times. The chain links TRBV18 to TRBJ1-6; a weak D match, TRBD1 (6 bases). The CDR3 extends over 15 amino acids. V lost 4 bases and J 7 bases, leaving 14 bases between the germline ends. Per germline, CDR1 KGHSH and CDR2 LQKENI. CDR3 loop: CASSRSGASNSPLHF. The CDR3 nucleotides are TGTGCCAGCTCACGGTCAGGGGCGAGCAATTCACCCCTCCACTTT.

The chain has TRBV6-2 or TRBV6-3 and TRBJ2-7, with unresolved D. With 5 bases removed from V and 6 bases from J, the gap between germline ends came to 8 bases. CDR3 length: 11 amino acids. Germline CDR1 reads MNHEY; CDR2 reads SVGEGT. The DNA for the CDR3 is TGTGCCAGCAGTCAAAGCCTCGAGCAGTACTTC. Its protein is CASSQSLEQYF.

The V and J genes are TRBV7-6 and TRBJ2-2; a possible D gene is TRBD2 (5 bases). V was pared by 5 bases and J by 6 bases, with 13 bases between. CDR1 and CDR2 (germline): SGHVS, FNYEAQ. The CDR3 covers 14 residues. CDR3 protein: CASSPWGESGELFF. DNA for the CDR3: TGTGCCAGCAGCCCCTGGGGAGAGTCCGGGGAGCTGTTTTTT.

The CDR3 protein is CAISESRQNTEAFF. The CDR3 DNA is TGTGCCATCAGTGAGTCGCGACAGAACACTGAAGCTTTCTTT. V usage is TRBV10-3 and J usage is TRBJ1-1; D is unresolved. This CDR3 is built from 14 residues. V gave up 0 bases and J gave up 1 base, with 6 bases separating them. Germline V gene sequence: CDR1 ENHRY, CDR2 SYGVKD.

The rearrangement joins TRBV27 to TRBJ1-2; 10 bases line up with TRBD1. The V and J ends lost 5 bases and 4 bases, in that order; junction bases with no gene match: 7. The CDR3 is made up of 15 amino acids. CDR1 is MNHEY and CDR2 is SMNVEV in the germline V gene (reference sequence). CDR3 protein: CASSQTGGGGYGYTF. The CDR3 region has the DNA TGTGCCAGCAGTCAGACAGGGGGCGGGGGCTATGGCTACACCTTC.

This clonotype appeared many times. The chain joins TRBV11-3 to TRBJ2-7; D is uncertain. CDR3 length equals 18 residues. Germline V CDR1 and CDR2: SGHNT, YENEEA. The V gene lost 5 bases and the J gene lost 5 bases, with 28 bases spanning the gap. The CDR3 protein is CASSRIEDRRSLFHEQYF. The CDR3 DNA sequence: TGTGCCAGCAGCCGGATAGAGGACCGACGGTCCCTTTTCCACGAGCAGTACTTC.

This clonotype was recorded at least ten times. The chain carries TRBV6-4 and TRBJ1-5; D gene ambiguous. Germline V gives CDR1 MRHNA, CDR2 SNTAGT. The CDR3 spans 13 residues. V was shortened by 4 bases and J by 0 bases, with 4 bases between the two germline ends. The CDR3 coding sequence is TGTGCCAGCAGTGTTGATAGCAATCAGCCCCAGCATTTT. Residues: CASSVDSNQPQHF.

This clonotype was seen ten or more times. The chain is built from TRBV7-3 and TRBJ1-6, with 7 bases lining up with TRBD1. This CDR3 has 15 amino acids. Germline values: CDR1 SGHTA, CDR2 FQGTGA. V trimming: 5 bases; J trimming: 5 bases; junction bases outside the gene matches: 6. CDR3 in amino acids: CASSAGGNNNSPLHF. The DNA of the CDR3 is TGTGCCAGCAGCGCAGGGGGGAACAATAATTCACCCCTCCACTTT.

The sample holds many counts of this clonotype. The chain combines TRBV29-1 with TRBJ2-3; 14 bases match TRBD2. The trim removed 2 bases at V and 3 bases at J, leaving 1 base unmatched. CDR1 is SQVTM, CDR2 ANQGSEA, per germline. The CDR3 spans 15 residues. CDR3: CSVERTSGRTDTQYF. In DNA, the CDR3 is TGCAGCGTTGAAAGGACTAGCGGGAGGACAGATACGCAGTATTTT.

The chain combines TRBV20-1 with TRBJ1-5, with D possibly being TRBD1 (5 bases). Per germline, CDR1 DFQATT and CDR2 SNEGSKA (reference sequence). This CDR3 region has 15 residues. V dropped 0 bases and J dropped 4 bases, with 13 bases sitting between them. The CDR3 reads CSARDLGATNQPQHF. The CDR3, as DNA: TGCAGTGCTAGAGATCTAGGGGCGACGAATCAGCCCCAGCATTTT.

This clonotype appeared many times. The chain joins TRBV29-1 to TRBJ2-1; the D is unclear. The CDR3 has 12 amino acids. CDR1 and CDR2 (germline): SQVTM, ANQGSEA. Trimming took off 8 bases at V and 5 bases at J, with 13 bases between the two ends. The CDR3 nucleotides read TGCAGCCCCGCAGCTTGGAACAATGAGCAGTTCTTC. This codes for CSPAAWNNEQFF.

This clonotype has a count of ten or more. The chain joins TRBV10-3 to TRBJ2-1; D uncertain. V lost 0 bases and J lost 9, with 9 bases in between. The CDR3 contains 13 residues. Per the germline V gene, CDR1 is ENHRY and CDR2 is SYGVKD. In nucleotides, the CDR3 is TGTGCCATCAGTGAGTCGCCCGAGCGTGAGCAGTTCTTC. This sequence encodes CAISESPEREQFF.

The V gene is TRBV10-3, the J gene TRBJ1-4, with 9 positions matching TRBD1. This CDR3 has 16 residues. The germline V gene has CDR1 ENHRY and CDR2 SYGVKD. The junction had 7 bases not matched to a gene; V was cut back by 3 bases and J by 5 bases. The CDR3 region is CAISDPTGGRNEKLFF. Here the CDR3 DNA reads TGTGCCATCAGTGATCCGACAGGGGGTCGCAATGAAAAACTGTTTTTT.

This clonotype was picked up many times. This chain connects TRBV29-1 to TRBJ1-1, with TRBD1 as a possible D gene (5 bases). This CDR3 contains 13 residues. Germline values: CDR1 SQVTM, CDR2 ANQGSEA. V shed 6 bases and J shed 5 bases, with 16 bases lying between them. The CDR3 here is CSVLGRAETEAFF. CDR3 nucleotide sequence: TGCAGCGTGCTCGGCAGGGCTGAAACTGAAGCTTTCTTT.

This clonotype was detected ten times or more. The rearrangement uses TRBV12-5 and TRBJ2-3; TRBD2 aligns across 14 bases. The CDR3 consists of 16 residues. Looked up from germline, CDR1 is LGHNT and CDR2 is FRNRAP. V shed 5 bases and J 6 bases; nucleotides not matched to a gene: 7. CDR3 nucleotide sequence: TGTGCTAGTGGTCCCGGGACTAGCGGGAGCGGCGATACGCAGTATTTT. Its translation is CASGPGTSGSGDTQYF. Filled out from reference TRBV12-5 and TRBJ2-3, the complete variable domain reads DARVTQTPRHKVTEMGQEVTMRCQPILGHNTVFWYRQTMMQGLELLAYFRNRAPLDDSGMPKDRFSAEMPDATLATLKIQPSEPRDSAVYFCASGPGTSGSGDTQYFGPGTRLTVL.

Many counts were recorded for this clonotype. The chain recombines TRBV12-3 or TRBV12-4 with TRBJ2-7; TRBD1 or TRBD2 may be the D gene (5 bases each). This CDR3 contains 15 residues. Trimming pared 6 bases from V and 3 bases from J, leaving 18 bases between. For the CDR3, the DNA is TGTGCCAGCAGCAAGCGGCGAGGGGTAGACTACGAGCAGTACTTC. Protein product: CASSKRRGVDYEQYF.

This clonotype was picked up a small number of times. The chain uses TRBV5-1 and TRBJ1-1; the D gene is possibly TRBD1 (5 bases). Germline CDR1 is SGHRS and CDR2 is YFSETQ. The V and J ends lost 0 bases and 1 base respectively, with 10 bases between them. The CDR3 spans 15 residues. The DNA of the CDR3 is TGCGCCAGCAGCTTGGTTTTGGGACCGAACACTGAAGCTTTCTTT. Translating gives CASSLVLGPNTEAFF.

This clonotype was counted many times. The CDR3 sequence is CASSHQSHRDGYTF. As DNA, the CDR3 is TGTGCCAGCAGCCACCAGTCACACAGGGACGGCTACACCTTC. The chain carries TRBV3-1 and TRBJ1-2, with a possible D match to TRBD1 (6 bases). Germline lookup yields CDR1 LGHDT and CDR2 YNNKEL (reference sequence). The ends were cut back, 3 bases at V and 8 bases at J, with 16 bases in the middle. The CDR3 is made up of 14 amino acids.

This chain links TRBV7-9 with TRBJ2-1; 8 bases line up with TRBD2. Losses at the gene ends were 1 base for V and 2 bases for J; bases not matched to a gene: 4. This CDR3 is 16 amino acids long. Germline CDR1 and CDR2: SEHNR and FQNEAQ (reference sequence). The CDR3 DNA is TGTGCCAGCAGCTTAGTGGTTAGCGGGACCTACAATGAGCAGTTCTTC. Translated, it gives CASSLVVSGTYNEQFF.

The table lists this clonotype with many counts. The chain is built from TRBV3-1 and TRBJ2-5; no definite D call. This CDR3 is 17 amino acids long. CDR1 is LGHDT, CDR2 YNNKEL, per germline (reference sequence). V was trimmed by 2 bases and J by 2 bases, leaving 18 bases between them. CDR3 sequence (DNA): TGTGCCAGCAGCCAACCGGTCGCAGTCTCGTGGCAAGAGACCCAGTACTTC. Translation gives CASSQPVAVSWQETQYF.

This clonotype showed up just a few times. The chain is built from TRBV19 and TRBJ2-2; D uncertain. Germline CDR1 reads LNHDA; CDR2 reads SQIVND (reference sequence). V gave up 4 bases and J gave up 6 bases, with 9 bases separating them. The CDR3 extends over 13 amino acids. CDR3 coding DNA: TGTGCCAGTAGTAAGTCCCTCGCCGGGGAGCTGTTTTTT. Translation: CASSKSLAGELFF.

This clonotype showed up just once. The chain uses TRBV2 and TRBJ2-4; D is unresolved. Deletions cut 2 bases from V and 2 bases from J, with 1 base between. The CDR3 spans 12 residues. Germline V CDR1 and CDR2: SNHLY, FYNNEI. The DNA of the CDR3 is TGTGCCAGCAGTGAAACCAAAAACATTCAGTACTTC. Translation: CASSETKNIQYF.